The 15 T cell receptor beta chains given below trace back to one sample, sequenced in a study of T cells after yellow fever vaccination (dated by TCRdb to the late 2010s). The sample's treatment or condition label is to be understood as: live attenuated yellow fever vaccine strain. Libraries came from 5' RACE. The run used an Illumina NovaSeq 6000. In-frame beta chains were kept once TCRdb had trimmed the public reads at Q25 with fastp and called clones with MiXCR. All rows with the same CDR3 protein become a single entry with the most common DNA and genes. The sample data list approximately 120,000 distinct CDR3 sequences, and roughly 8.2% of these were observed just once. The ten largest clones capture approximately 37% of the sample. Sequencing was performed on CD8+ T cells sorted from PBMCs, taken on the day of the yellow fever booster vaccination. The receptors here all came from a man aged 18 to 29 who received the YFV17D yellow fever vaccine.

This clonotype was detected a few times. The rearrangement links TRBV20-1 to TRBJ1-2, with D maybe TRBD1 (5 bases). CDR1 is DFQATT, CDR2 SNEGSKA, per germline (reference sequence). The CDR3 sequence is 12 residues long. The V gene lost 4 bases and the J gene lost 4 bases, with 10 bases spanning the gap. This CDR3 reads CSAIPGVYGYTF. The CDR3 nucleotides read TGCAGTGCTATTCCGGGGGTCTATGGCTACACCTTC.

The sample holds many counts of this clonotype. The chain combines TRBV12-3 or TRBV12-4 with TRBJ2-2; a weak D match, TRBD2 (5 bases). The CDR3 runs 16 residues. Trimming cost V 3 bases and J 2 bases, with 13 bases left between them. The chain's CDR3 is CASSFNRDPNTGELFF. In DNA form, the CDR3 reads TGTGCCAGCAGTTTTAACCGGGATCCTAACACCGGGGAGCTGTTTTTT.

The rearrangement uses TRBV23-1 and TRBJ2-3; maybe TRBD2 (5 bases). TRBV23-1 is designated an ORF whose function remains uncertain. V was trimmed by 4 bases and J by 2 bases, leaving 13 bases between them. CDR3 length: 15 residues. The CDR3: CASSPPGNFTDTQYF. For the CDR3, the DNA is TGCGCCAGCAGTCCGCCGGGAAATTTCACAGATACGCAGTATTTT.

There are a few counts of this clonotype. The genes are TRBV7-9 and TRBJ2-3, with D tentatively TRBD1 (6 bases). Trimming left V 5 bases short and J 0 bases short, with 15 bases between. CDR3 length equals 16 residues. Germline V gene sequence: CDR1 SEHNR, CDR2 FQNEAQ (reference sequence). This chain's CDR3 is CASSRDRSTSTDTQYF. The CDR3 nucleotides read TGTGCCAGCAGCCGAGACAGGTCCACTAGCACAGATACGCAGTATTTT.

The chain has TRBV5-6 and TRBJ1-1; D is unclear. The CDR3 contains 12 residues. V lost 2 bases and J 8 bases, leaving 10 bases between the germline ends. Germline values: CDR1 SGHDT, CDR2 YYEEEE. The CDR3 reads CASSLGRGEAFF. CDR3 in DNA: TGTGCCAGCAGCTTAGGACGGGGAGAAGCTTTCTTT. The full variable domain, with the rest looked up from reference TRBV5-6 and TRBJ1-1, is DAGVTQSPTHLIKTRGQQVTLRCSPKSGHDTVSWYQQALGQGPQFIFQYYEEEERQRGNFPDRFSGHQFPNYSSELNVNALLLGDSALYLCASSLGRGEAFFGQGTRLTVV.

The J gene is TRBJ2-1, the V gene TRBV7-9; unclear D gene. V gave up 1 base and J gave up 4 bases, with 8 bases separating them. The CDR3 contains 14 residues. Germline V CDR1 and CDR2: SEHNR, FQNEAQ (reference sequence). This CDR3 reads CASSLDYGYNEQFF. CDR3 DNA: TGTGCCAGCAGCTTAGATTACGGGTACAATGAGCAGTTCTTC.

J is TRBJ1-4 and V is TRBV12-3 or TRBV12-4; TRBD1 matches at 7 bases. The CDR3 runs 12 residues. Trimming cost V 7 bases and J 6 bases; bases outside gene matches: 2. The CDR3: CASKGAHEKLFF. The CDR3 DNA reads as TGTGCCAGCAAGGGGGCTCATGAAAAACTGTTTTTT.

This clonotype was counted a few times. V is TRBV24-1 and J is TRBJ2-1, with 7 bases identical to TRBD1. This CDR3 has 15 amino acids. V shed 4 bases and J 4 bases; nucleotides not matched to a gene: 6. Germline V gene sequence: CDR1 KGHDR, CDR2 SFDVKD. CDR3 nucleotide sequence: TGTGCCACCAGTGACCCCGGACAGGTTTACAATGAGCAGTTCTTC. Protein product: CATSDPGQVYNEQFF.

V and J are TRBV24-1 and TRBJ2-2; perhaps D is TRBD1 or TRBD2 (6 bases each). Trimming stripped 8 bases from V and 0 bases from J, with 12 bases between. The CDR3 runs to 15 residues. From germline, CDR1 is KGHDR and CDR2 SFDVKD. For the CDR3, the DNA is TGTGCCACCATGGCCGGGGGCACGAACACCGGGGAGCTGTTTTTT. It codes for CATMAGGTNTGELFF.

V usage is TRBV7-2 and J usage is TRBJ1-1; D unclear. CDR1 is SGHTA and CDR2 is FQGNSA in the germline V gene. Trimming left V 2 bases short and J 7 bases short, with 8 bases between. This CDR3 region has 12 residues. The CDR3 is CASSLTLNEAFF. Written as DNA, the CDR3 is TGTGCCAGCAGCTTAACCCTGAATGAAGCTTTCTTT.

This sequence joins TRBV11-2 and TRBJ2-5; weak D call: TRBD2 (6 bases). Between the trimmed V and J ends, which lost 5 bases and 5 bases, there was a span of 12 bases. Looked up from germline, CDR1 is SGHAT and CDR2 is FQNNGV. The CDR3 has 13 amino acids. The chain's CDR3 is CASSRGTPETQYF. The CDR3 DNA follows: TGTGCCAGCAGCCGAGGGACTCCTGAGACCCAGTACTTC.

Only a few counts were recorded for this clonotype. This chain's CDR3 is CASSIGPNRGGYTF. The CDR3 nucleotides are TGTGCCAGTAGTATTGGCCCGAACAGGGGTGGCTACACCTTC. The chain joins TRBV19 to TRBJ1-2; TRBD1 agrees at 7 bases. CDR3 length: 14 residues. Losses at the gene ends were 3 bases for V and 7 bases for J; bases not matched to a gene: 8. The V gene's germline CDR1 is LNHDA and CDR2 SQIVND (reference sequence).

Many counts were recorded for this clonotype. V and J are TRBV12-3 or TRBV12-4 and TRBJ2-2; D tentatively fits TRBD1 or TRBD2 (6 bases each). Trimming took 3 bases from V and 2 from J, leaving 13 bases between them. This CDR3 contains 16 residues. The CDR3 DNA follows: TGTGCCAGCAGTTTGACCGGGGGCTTCAACACCGGGGAGCTGTTTTTT. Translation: CASSLTGGFNTGELFF.

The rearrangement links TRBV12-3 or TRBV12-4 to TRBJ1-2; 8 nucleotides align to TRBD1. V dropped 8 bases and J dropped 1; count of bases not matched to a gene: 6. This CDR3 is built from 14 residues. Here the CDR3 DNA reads TGTGCCAGCCGGGACACAGGGGGTAACTATGGCTACACCTTC. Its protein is CASRDTGGNYGYTF.

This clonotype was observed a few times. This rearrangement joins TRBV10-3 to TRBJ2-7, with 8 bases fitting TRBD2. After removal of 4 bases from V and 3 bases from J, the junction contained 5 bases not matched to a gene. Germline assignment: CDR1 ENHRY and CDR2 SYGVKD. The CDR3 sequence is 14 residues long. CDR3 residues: CAISAAGGLYEQYF. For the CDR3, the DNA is TGTGCCATCAGTGCCGCGGGAGGACTCTACGAGCAGTACTTC.